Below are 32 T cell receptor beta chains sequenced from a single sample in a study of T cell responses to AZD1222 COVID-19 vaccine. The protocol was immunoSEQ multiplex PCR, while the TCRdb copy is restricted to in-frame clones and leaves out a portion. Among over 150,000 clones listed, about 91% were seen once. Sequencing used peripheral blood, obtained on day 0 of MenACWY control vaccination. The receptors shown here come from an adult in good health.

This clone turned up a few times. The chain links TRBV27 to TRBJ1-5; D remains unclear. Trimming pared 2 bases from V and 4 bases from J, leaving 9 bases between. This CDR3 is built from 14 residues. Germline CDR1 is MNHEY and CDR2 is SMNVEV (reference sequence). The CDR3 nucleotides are TGTGCCAGCAGTTTACAAGTCGGGAATCAGCCCCAGCATTTT. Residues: CASSLQVGNQPQHF.

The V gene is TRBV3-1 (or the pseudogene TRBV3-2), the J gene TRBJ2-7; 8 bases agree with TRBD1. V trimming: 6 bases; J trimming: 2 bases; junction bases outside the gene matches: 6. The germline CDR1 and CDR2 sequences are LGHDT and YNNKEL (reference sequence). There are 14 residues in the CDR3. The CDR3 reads CASSLQGGTYEQYF. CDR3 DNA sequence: TGTGCCAGCAGTTTACAGGGGGGAACCTACGAGCAGTACTTC.

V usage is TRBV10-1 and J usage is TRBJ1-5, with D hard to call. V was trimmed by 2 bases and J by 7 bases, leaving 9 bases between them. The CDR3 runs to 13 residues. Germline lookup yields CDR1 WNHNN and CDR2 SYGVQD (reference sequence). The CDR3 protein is CASSETPSQPQHF. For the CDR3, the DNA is TGCGCCAGCAGTGAGACCCCTTCCCAGCCCCAGCATTTT.

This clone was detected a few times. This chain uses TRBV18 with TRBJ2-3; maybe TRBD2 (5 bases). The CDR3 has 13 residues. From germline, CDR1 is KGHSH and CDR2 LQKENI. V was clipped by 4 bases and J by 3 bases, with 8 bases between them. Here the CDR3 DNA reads TGTGCCAGCTCACACGGGAAGACAGATACGCAGTATTTT. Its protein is CASSHGKTDTQYF. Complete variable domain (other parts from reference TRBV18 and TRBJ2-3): NAGVMQNPRHLVRRRGQEARLRCSPMKGHSHVYWYRQLPEEGLKFMVYLQKENIIDESGMPKERFSAEFPKEGPSILRIQQVVRGDSAAYFCASSHGKTDTQYFGPGTRLTVL.

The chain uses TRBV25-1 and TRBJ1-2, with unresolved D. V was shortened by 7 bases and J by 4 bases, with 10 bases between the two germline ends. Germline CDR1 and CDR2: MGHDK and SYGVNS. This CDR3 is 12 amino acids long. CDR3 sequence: CASTGNSYGYTF. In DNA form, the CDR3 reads TGTGCCAGCACGGGGAACTCCTATGGCTACACCTTC.

The CDR3 DNA reads TGTGCCAGCAGCCTCGGAGGACTAGCGGCTTACAATGAGCAGTTCTTC. Amino acid sequence: CASSLGGLAAYNEQFF. The chain has TRBV6-2 or TRBV6-3 and TRBJ2-1; 10 positions match TRBD2. Looked up from germline, CDR1 is MNHEY and CDR2 is SVGEGT. The CDR3 covers 16 residues. V gave up 6 bases and J gave up 4 bases; unmatched junction bases: 9.

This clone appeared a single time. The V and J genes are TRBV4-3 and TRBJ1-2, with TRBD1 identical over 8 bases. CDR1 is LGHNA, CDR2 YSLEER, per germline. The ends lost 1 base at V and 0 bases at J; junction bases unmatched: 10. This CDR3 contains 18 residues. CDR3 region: CASSQAGGQASANYGYTF. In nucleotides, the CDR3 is TGCGCCAGCAGCCAAGCGGGGGGACAGGCCTCAGCTAACTATGGCTACACCTTC.

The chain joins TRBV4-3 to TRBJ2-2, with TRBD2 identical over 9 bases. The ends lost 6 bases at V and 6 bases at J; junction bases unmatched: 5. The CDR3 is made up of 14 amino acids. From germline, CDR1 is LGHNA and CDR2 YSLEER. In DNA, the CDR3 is TGCGCCAGCAGGCGGGAGGGCCGTTCCGGGGAGCTGTTTTTT. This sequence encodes CASRREGRSGELFF.

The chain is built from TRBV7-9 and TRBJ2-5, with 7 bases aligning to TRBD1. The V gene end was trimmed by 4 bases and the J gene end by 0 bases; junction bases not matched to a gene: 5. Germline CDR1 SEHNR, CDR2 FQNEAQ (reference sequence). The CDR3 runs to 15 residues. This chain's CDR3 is CASSSGTVYQETQYF. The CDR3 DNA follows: TGTGCCAGCAGCTCAGGGACAGTGTACCAAGAGACCCAGTACTTC.

The CDR3 is CASSLRNEQFF. CDR3 coding DNA: TGTGCCAGCAGTTTGAGGAATGAGCAGTTCTTC. V and J are TRBV12-3 or TRBV12-4 and TRBJ2-1; D gene ambiguous. This CDR3 contains 11 residues. V lost 3 bases to trimming and J lost 7 bases, with 4 bases between them.

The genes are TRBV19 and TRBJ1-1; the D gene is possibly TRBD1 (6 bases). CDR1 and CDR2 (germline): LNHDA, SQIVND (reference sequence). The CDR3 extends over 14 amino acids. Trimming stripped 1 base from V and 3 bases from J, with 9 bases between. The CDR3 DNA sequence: TGTGCCAGTAGTATAGGGACAGTTTACACTGAAGCTTTCTTT. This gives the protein CASSIGTVYTEAFF.

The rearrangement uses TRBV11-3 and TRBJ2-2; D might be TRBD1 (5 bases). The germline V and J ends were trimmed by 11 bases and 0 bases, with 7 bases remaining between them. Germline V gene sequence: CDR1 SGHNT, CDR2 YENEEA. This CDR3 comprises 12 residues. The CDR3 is CAGAANTGELFF. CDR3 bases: TGTGCCGGGGCGGCGAACACCGGGGAGCTGTTTTTT.

CDR3 amino acids: CASSLQGLGDGYTF. CDR3 DNA: TGCGCCAGCAGCTTGCAGGGACTTGGGGATGGCTACACCTTC. The genes are TRBV5-1 and TRBJ1-2, with D possibly matching TRBD1 (5 bases). The CDR3 is 14 residues long. Per the germline V gene, CDR1 is SGHRS and CDR2 is YFSETQ. Trimming cost V 1 base and J 6 bases, with 13 bases left between them.

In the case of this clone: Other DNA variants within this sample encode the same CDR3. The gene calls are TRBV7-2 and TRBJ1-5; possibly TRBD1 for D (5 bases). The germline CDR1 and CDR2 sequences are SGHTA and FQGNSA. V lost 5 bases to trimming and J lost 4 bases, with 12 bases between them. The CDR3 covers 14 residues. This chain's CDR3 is CASSPSGGNQPQHF. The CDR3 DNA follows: TGTGCCAGCAGCCCTAGCGGGGGGAATCAGCCCCAGCATTTT. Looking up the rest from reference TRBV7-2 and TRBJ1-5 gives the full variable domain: GAGVSQSPSNKVTEKGKDVELRCDPISGHTALYWYRQSLGQGLEFLIYFQGNSAPDKSGLPSDRFSAERTGGSVSTLTIQRTQQEDSAVYLCASSPSGGNQPQHFGDGTRLSIL.

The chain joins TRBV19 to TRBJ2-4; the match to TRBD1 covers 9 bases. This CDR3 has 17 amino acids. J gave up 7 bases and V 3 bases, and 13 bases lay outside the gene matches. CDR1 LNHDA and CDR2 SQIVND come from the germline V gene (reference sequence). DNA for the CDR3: TGTGCCAGTAGTATTCAAAGGAGGGGGACAGGGATTAACATTCAGTACTTC. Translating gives CASSIQRRGTGINIQYF. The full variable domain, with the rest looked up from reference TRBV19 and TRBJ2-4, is DGGITQSPKYLFRKEGQNVTLSCEQNLNHDAMYWYRQDPGQGLRLIYYSQIVNDFQKGDIAEGYSVSREKKESFPLTVTSAQKNPTAFYLCASSIQRRGTGINIQYFGAGTRLSVL.

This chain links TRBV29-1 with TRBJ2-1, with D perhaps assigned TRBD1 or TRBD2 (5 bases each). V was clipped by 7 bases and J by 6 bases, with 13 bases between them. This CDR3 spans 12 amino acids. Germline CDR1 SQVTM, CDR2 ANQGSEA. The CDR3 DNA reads TGCAGCGCATCCCGGGGCTTCAATGAGCAGTTCTTC. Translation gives CSASRGFNEQFF.

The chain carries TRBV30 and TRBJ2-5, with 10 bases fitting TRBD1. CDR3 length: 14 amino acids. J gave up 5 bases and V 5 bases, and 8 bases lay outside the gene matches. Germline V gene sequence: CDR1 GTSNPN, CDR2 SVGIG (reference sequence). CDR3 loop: CAWARDRGWETQYF. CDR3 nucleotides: TGTGCCTGGGCCAGGGACAGGGGATGGGAGACCCAGTACTTC.

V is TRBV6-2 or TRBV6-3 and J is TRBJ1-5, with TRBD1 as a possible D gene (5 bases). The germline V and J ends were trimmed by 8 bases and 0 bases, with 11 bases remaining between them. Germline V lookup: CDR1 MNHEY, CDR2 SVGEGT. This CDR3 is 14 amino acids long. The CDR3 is CASRRGISNQPQHF. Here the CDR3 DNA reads TGTGCCAGCCGCCGGGGGATTAGCAATCAGCCCCAGCATTTT.

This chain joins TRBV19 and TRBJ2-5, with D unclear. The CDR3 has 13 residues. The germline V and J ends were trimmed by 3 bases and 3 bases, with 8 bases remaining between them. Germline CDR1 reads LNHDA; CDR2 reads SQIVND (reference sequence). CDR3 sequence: CASSILGEETQYF. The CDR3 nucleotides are TGTGCCAGTAGTATTTTGGGCGAAGAGACCCAGTACTTC. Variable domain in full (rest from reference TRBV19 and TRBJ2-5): DGGITQSPKYLFRKEGQNVTLSCEQNLNHDAMYWYRQDPGQGLRLIYYSQIVNDFQKGDIAEGYSVSREKKESFPLTVTSAQKNPTAFYLCASSILGEETQYFGPGTRLLVL.

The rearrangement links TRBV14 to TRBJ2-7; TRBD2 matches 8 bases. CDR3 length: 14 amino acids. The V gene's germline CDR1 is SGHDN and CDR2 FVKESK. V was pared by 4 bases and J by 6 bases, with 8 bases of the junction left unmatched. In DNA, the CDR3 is TGTGCCAGCAGCCCCCGGGAGGGGGGGCGCGAGCAGTACTTC. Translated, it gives CASSPREGGREQYF.

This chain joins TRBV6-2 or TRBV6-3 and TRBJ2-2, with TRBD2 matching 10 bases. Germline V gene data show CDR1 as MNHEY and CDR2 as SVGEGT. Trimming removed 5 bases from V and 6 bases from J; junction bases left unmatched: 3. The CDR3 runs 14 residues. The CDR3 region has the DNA TGTGCCAGCAGTAGCGGGAGGGCCCCCGGGGAGCTGTTTTTT. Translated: CASSSGRAPGELFF.

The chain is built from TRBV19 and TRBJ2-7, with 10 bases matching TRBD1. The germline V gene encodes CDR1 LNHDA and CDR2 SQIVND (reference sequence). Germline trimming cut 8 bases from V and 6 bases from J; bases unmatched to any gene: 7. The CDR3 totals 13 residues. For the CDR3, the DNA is TGTGCCAGTGCCGGGACAGGGGTAGGCGAGCAGTACTTC. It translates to CASAGTGVGEQYF.

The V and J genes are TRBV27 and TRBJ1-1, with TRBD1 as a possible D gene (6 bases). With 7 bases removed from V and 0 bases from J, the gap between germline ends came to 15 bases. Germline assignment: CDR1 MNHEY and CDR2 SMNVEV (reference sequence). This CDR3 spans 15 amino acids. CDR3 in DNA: TGTGCCAGCAATTCTTACAGGGTCTTGAACACTGAAGCTTTCTTT. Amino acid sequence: CASNSYRVLNTEAFF.

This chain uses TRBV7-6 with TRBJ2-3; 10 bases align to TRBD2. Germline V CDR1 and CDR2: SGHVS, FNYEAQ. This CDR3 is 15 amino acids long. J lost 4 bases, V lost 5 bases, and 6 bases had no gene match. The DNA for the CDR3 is TGTGCCAGCAGCCGAGCGGGAGGGCCGGCAGATACGCAGTATTTT. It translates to CASSRAGGPADTQYF.

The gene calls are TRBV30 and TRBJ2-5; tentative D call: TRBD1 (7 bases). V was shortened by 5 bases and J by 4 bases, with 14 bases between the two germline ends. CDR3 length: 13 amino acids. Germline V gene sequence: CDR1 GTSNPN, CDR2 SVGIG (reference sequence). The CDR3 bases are TGTGCCTGGCGACAGGGAGGAGGAGAGACCCAGTACTTC. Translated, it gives CAWRQGGGETQYF.

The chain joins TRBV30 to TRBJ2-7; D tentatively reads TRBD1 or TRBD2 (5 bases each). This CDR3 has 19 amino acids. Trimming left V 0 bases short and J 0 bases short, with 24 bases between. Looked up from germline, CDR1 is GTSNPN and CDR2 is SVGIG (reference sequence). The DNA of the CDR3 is TGTGCCTGGAGTGTATGGTATCGGGATGGGGACGGTAGCTCCTACGAGCAGTACTTC. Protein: CAWSVWYRDGDGSSYEQYF.

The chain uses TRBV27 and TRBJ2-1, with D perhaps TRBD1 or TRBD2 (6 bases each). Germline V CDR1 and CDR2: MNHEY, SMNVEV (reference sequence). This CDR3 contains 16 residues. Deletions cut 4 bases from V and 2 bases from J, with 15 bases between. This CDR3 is CASSSQEGQAYNEQFF. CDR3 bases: TGTGCCAGCAGTTCGCAGGAGGGACAAGCCTACAATGAGCAGTTCTTC.

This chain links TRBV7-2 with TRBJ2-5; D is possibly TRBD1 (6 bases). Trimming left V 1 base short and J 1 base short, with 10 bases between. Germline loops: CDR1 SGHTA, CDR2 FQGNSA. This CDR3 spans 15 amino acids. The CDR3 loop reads CASSLVDRSQETQYF. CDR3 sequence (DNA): TGTGCCAGCAGCTTAGTCGACAGGTCCCAAGAGACCCAGTACTTC. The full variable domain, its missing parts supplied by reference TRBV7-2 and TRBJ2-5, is GAGVSQSPSNKVTEKGKDVELRCDPISGHTALYWYRQSLGQGLEFLIYFQGNSAPDKSGLPSDRFSAERTGGSVSTLTIQRTQQEDSAVYLCASSLVDRSQETQYFGPGTRLLVL.

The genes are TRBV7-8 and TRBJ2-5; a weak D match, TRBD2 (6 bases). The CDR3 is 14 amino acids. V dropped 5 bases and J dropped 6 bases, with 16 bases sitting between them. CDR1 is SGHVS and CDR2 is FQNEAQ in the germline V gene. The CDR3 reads CASSASEGLKTQYF. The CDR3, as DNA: TGTGCCAGCAGCGCCTCGGAGGGGTTGAAGACCCAGTACTTC.

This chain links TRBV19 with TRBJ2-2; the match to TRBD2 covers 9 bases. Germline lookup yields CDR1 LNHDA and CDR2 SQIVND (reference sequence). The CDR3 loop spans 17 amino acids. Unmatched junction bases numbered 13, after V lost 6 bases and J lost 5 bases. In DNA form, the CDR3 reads TGTGCCAGTAGCTTGGGTAGCGGGAGACGCGGAACCGGGGAGCTGTTTTTT. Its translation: CASSLGSGRRGTGELFF.

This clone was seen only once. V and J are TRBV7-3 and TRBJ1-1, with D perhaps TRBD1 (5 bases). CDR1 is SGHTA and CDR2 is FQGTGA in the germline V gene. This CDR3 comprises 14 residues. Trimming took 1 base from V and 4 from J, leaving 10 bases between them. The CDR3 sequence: CASSLMGQGTEAFF. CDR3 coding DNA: TGTGCCAGCAGCTTAATGGGGCAGGGCACTGAAGCTTTCTTT.

The CDR3 loop is CASSEVDDTGELFF. CDR3 nucleotide sequence: TGCGCCAGCAGTGAGGTTGACGACACCGGGGAGCTGTTTTTT. The chain joins TRBV10-1 to TRBJ2-2; D remains unclear. CDR1 WNHNN and CDR2 SYGVQD come from the germline V gene (reference sequence). The V end was cut by 2 bases, the J end by 3 bases, with 7 bases between. This CDR3 is built from 14 residues.